The T cell receptor (beta chain) under discussion was sequenced for a study of blood T cell repertoires in COVID-19. For the study at large: Acute-phase and convalescent COVID-19 samples originated in the United States, Italy and Spain. PBMCs, B-cell-depleted T cells, or T cells provided the cDNA or gDNA that made up the material.

V was clipped by 5 bases and J by 6 bases, with 11 bases between them. The CDR3 is 13 residues long. Looked up from germline, CDR1 is SGHTA and CDR2 is FQGNSA. Under the authors' procedure: Estimated nucleated cell counts came from reference gene primer amplification. TCRdb keeps only in-frame clones here, not all; method: immunoSEQ multiplex PCR. From that table come the V and J calls and clone size; the DNA was used to work out D and trimming. The sample has around 150,000 clones; around nine tenths are singletons. The V and J genes are TRBV7-2 and TRBJ1-5; D might be TRBD1 (5 bases). The specimen was peripheral blood. The clonotype was recovered from a woman aged 40 to 50 with acute or convalescent COVID-19. The CDR3 region is CASSAWGGQPQHF. DNA for the CDR3: TGTGCCAGCAGCGCCTGGGGGGGTCAGCCCCAGCATTTT.